This T cell receptor (beta chain) was recovered during a study of blood T cell repertoires in COVID-19. Study as a whole: Whether acute or convalescent, the COVID-19 samples came from the United States, Italy and Spain. Sample material is recorded as cDNA or gDNA derived from T cells, B-cell-depleted T cells, or PBMCs.

CDR1 and CDR2 (germline): MDHEN, SYDVKM. Trimming stripped 2 bases from V and 6 bases from J, with 10 bases between. CDR3 length: 13 amino acids. The authors' processing: Reference gene primers were amplified, and this amplification served to estimate nucleated cell counts. The assay was immunoSEQ multiplex PCR, and TCRdb's table has in-frame clones only and misses some. V and J calls and clone size are as listed in that table; D and trimming were resolved from the DNA. The data show some 150,000 clones, with around nine tenths seen just once and 8.6% held by the top ten. The gene calls are TRBV28 and TRBJ1-2; D is perhaps TRBD1 (5 bases). This receptor was identified in a woman aged 50 to 65 with active or convalescent COVID-19. Sequencing was carried out using peripheral blood. The DNA for the CDR3 is TGTGCCAGCAGTTTAAAAGGGGTTAATGGCTACACCTTC. This sequence encodes CASSLKGVNGYTF.